This T cell receptor (beta chain) came from a study of Ad26.COV2.S vaccination and SARS-CoV-2 variants. The treatment: about 20 received Ad26.COV2.S at low or high dose, single or two shots; several received placebo; per-sample allocation not given. On day 63 after the first injection, vaccine and placebo recipients gave samples. This clone was counted once. Trimming took off 6 bases at V and 1 base at J, with 12 bases between the two ends. CDR3 length: 15 amino acids. Germline V gives CDR1 SGHTA, CDR2 FQGNSA. Profiling relied on immunoSEQ multiplex PCR, and the TCRdb table lists in-frame clones only, not all of them. Among 320,000 or so clones listed, about nine tenths were seen once.

This TCR came from a person between 18 and 60 years old who received the Ad26.COV2.S COVID-19 vaccine or a placebo. Sample: peripheral blood, taken in a trial of Ad26.COV2.S vaccine versus placebo. The chain employs TRBV7-2 and TRBJ2-2; tentative D call: TRBD2 (6 bases). CDR3 amino acids: CASRSNGGNTGELFF. The CDR3 nucleotides read TGTGCCAGCAGGAGTAACGGGGGGAACACCGGGGAGCTGTTTTTT. The full variable domain, in which reference TRBV7-2 and TRBJ2-2 provide the parts outside the CDR3, is GAGVSQSPSNKVTEKGKDVELRCDPISGHTALYWYRQSLGQGLEFLIYFQGNSAPDKSGLPSDRFSAERTGGSVSTLTIQRTQQEDSAVYLCASRSNGGNTGELFFGEGSRLTVL.